The rows below give T cell receptor beta chains drawn from one sample of a study of shared clonotypes between healthy human individuals. This table comes from immunoSEQ multiplex PCR, and its TCRdb copy is limited to in-frame clones, with some not included. The sample shows over a million clones, around 95% of them seen only once. Sequencing was done on a sample of naive CD4+ T cells sorted from blood. All receptors come from a man younger than 45 in good health. Both conserved end residues are part of each CDR3. D genes are given only for firm matches. Clone size is stated in some rows and not others, as once, few, many or a class when expanded.

length: 15; V: TRBV5-5; J: TRBJ2-7; size: -; D: TRBD1; DNA: TGTGCCAGCAGCTTGGTGTCAGGGGGTATTGGCGAGCAGTACTTC; CDR3: CASSLVSGGIGEQYF
length: 13; V: TRBV15; J: TRBJ2-3; size: once; D: -; DNA: TGTGCCACCAGCACACGGAGCACGGATACGCAGTATTTT; CDR3: CATSTRSTDTQYF
length: 16; V: TRBV21-1; J: TRBJ2-3; size: once; D: -; DNA: TGTGCCAGCAGCAAAGTTCGACAGGACAGCACAGATACGCAGTATTTT; CDR3: CASSKVRQDSTDTQYF
length: 15; V: TRBV9; J: TRBJ1-2; size: once; D: TRBD1; DNA: TGTGCCAGCAGCAGACAGGGGGGAGCTAACTATGGCTACACCTTC; CDR3: CASSRQGGANYGYTF
length: 14; V: TRBV11-3; J: TRBJ2-5; size: -; D: TRBD2; DNA: TGTGCCAGCAGCTTCGGGGGGGTCCAAGAGACCCAGTACTTC; CDR3: CASSFGGVQETQYF
length: 15; V: TRBV5-4; J: TRBJ2-5; size: -; D: TRBD1; DNA: TGTGCCAGCAGCTTGGGCAGGGGGCTACGGGAGACCCAGTACTTC; CDR3: CASSLGRGLRETQYF
length: 15; V: TRBV28; J: TRBJ2-3; size: -; D: TRBD2; DNA: TGTGCCACCAGATCGGGAGGGGGGGGCACAGATACGCAGTATTTT; CDR3: CATRSGGGGTDTQYF
length: 16; V: TRBV5-4; J: TRBJ2-1; size: -; D: TRBD2; DNA: TGTGCCAGCAGCAGACTAGCGGGAGGCGCATACAATGAGCAGTTCTTC; CDR3: CASSRLAGGAYNEQFF
length: 15; V: TRBV4-1; J: TRBJ2-7; size: -; D: -; DNA: TGCGCCAGCAGCCTGACGCCTCCAGTAACCTACGAGCAGTACTTC; CDR3: CASSLTPPVTYEQYF
length: 14; V: TRBV9; J: TRBJ2-2; size: -; D: -; DNA: TGTGCCAGCAGCGTAGAGACCGACACCGGGGAGCTGTTTTTT; CDR3: CASSVETDTGELFF
length: 13; V: TRBV7-8; J: TRBJ2-5; size: -; D: TRBD1; DNA: TGTGCCAGCAGCACTACAGGGGTAGAGACCCAGTACTTC; CDR3: CASSTTGVETQYF
length: 16; V: TRBV28; J: TRBJ2-1; size: -; D: -; DNA: TGTGCCAGCAGTCCACCCCGGTACAGGACCTACAATGAGCAGTTCTTC; CDR3: CASSPPRYRTYNEQFF
length: 18; V: TRBV5-4; J: TRBJ1-2; size: -; D: TRBD1; DNA: TGTGCCAGCAGCTTGGAAATGAGAGGGGGCTTTTCTAACTATGGCTACACCTTC; CDR3: CASSLEMRGGFSNYGYTF
length: 14; V: TRBV7-6; J: TRBJ1-1; size: -; D: -; DNA: TGTGCCAGCAGCCAAACACCGGGACACACTGAAGCTTTCTTT; CDR3: CASSQTPGHTEAFF
length: 16; V: TRBV28; J: TRBJ1-5; size: once; D: -; DNA: TGTGCCAGCAGACCGTTGACCGCCCTGGTCGGGCAGCCCCAGCATTTT; CDR3: CASRPLTALVGQPQHF
length: 17; V: TRBV28; J: TRBJ1-5; size: -; D: -; DNA: TGTGCCAGCAGTTTAAATCTAGGACCCACTGGGAATCAGCCCCAGCATTTT; CDR3: CASSLNLGPTGNQPQHF
length: 12; V: TRBV9; J: TRBJ2-3; size: -; D: -; DNA: TGTGCCAGCAGCGAGATAGGGGATACGCAGTATTTT; CDR3: CASSEIGDTQYF
length: 16; V: TRBV5-1; J: TRBJ2-2; size: once; D: TRBD2; DNA: TGCGCCAGCAGCTTGCCTAGCGGGGGTAACACCGGGGAGCTGTTTTTT; CDR3: CASSLPSGGNTGELFF
length: 15; V: TRBV10-1; J: TRBJ1-3; size: -; D: -; DNA: TGCGCCAGCAGTGAGTCTGCTTCTCCTGGAAACACCATATATTTT; CDR3: CASSESASPGNTIYF
length: 14; V: TRBV7-2; J: TRBJ2-7; size: -; D: -; DNA: TGTGCCAGCAGCTTAGCGCTTTGGACCTACGAGCAGTACTTC; CDR3: CASSLALWTYEQYF
length: 14; V: TRBV11-2; J: TRBJ2-1; size: once; D: TRBD1; DNA: TGTGCCAGCAGCAGGACAGGGGGCTACAATGAGCAGTTCTTC; CDR3: CASSRTGGYNEQFF
length: 11; V: TRBV4-3; J: TRBJ1-1; size: -; D: -; DNA: TGCGCCAACTCAAGACCGTTAGAAGCTTTCTTT; CDR3: CANSRPLEAFF
length: 15; V: TRBV9; J: TRBJ2-3; size: once; D: -; DNA: TGTGCCAGCAGCCCTAGGGGCGGAAGCACAGATACGCAGTATTTT; CDR3: CASSPRGGSTDTQYF
length: 16; V: TRBV5-4; J: TRBJ2-1; size: -; D: TRBD2; DNA: TGTGCCAGCAGCGCGGTAGCGACTAGCGGGAGCAATGAGCAGTTCTTC; CDR3: CASSAVATSGSNEQFF
length: 15; V: TRBV18; J: TRBJ2-7; size: -; D: TRBD2; DNA: TGTGCCAGCTCACCGGGCCTAGCGGGAAGATACGAGCAGTACTTC; CDR3: CASSPGLAGRYEQYF
length: 16; V: TRBV5-1; J: TRBJ2-2; size: -; D: TRBD1; DNA: TGCGCCAGCAGCAGCCGGACAGGTCGTTTCCCCGGGGAGCTGTTTTTT; CDR3: CASSSRTGRFPGELFF